These 7 T cell receptor beta chains were sequenced from one sample in a study of cytomegalovirus exposure and HLA in healthy donors. The PCR ran on 60 Vbeta and 13 Jbeta primers. Profiled with immunoSEQ multiplex PCR; TCRdb holds only in-frame clones, not every one. The table records approximately 100,000 clones, just under 80% of them present only once. What was sequenced was PBMCs. The origin of the receptors is a woman aged 40 to 49 in good health and CMV-seronegative.

V and J are TRBV7-8 and TRBJ2-7; weak D call: TRBD2 (5 bases). The length of the CDR3 is 15 residues. V was clipped by 5 bases and J by 1 base, with 15 bases between them. The germline gives CDR1 SGHVS, CDR2 FQNEAQ. CDR3 DNA sequence: TGTGCCAGCAGCCTAAACCCGGACTTTTCCTACGAGCAGTACTTC. Translated, it gives CASSLNPDFSYEQYF.

This chain connects TRBV19 to TRBJ1-4, with unresolved D. Looked up from germline, CDR1 is LNHDA and CDR2 is SQIVND (reference sequence). The CDR3 consists of 15 residues. V lost 4 bases and J 0 bases, leaving 9 bases between the germline ends. The CDR3 is CASSTRHATNEKLFF. CDR3 nucleotides: TGTGCCAGTAGTACTCGACATGCAACTAATGAAAAACTGTTTTTT.

The CDR3 nucleotides read TGTGCCAGCAGCCCTGACAGGAAATTCTATACGCAGTATTTT. This codes for CASSPDRKFYTQYF. The chain has TRBV6-6 and TRBJ2-3; D may be TRBD1 (6 bases). This CDR3 has 14 residues. V was clipped by 6 bases and J by 7 bases, with 17 bases between them. Germline V gene data show CDR1 as MNHNY and CDR2 as SVGAGI (reference sequence).

This clone has just one count. The gene calls are TRBV7-2 and TRBJ1-2; a weak D match, TRBD1 (6 bases). The germline gives CDR1 SGHTA, CDR2 FQGNSA. V dropped 8 bases and J dropped 2 bases, with 15 bases sitting between them. The CDR3 covers 14 residues. This CDR3 is CASGTTGANYGYTF. The CDR3, as DNA: TGTGCCAGCGGAACGACAGGAGCGAACTATGGCTACACCTTC.

V is TRBV5-4 and J is TRBJ1-1; TRBD1 might be the D (6 bases). Trimming removed 2 bases at V and 4 bases at J, with 12 bases between. Germline assignment: CDR1 SGHNT and CDR2 YYREEE (reference sequence). The CDR3 has 14 amino acids. The CDR3 nucleotides read TGTGCCAGCAGCTTCGGGCAGGGGATCACTGAAGCTTTCTTT. This sequence encodes CASSFGQGITEAFF.

Comments on this clone: The germline gene is not matched at one end of the junction; a read error may be the cause. The chain recombines TRBV29-1 with TRBJ1-5, with 10 bases lining up with TRBD1. The CDR3 runs to 13 residues. In germline, CDR1 is SQVTM, CDR2 ANQGSEA. CDR3 sequence (DNA): TGCAGCGTTGTGGACAGGGGGGATCAGCCCCAGAATTTT. Its translation is CSVVDRGDQPQNF. Full variable domain (outside the CDR3, taken from reference TRBV29-1 and TRBJ1-5): SAVISQKPSRDICQRGTSLTIQCQVDSQVTMMFWYRQQPGQSLTLIATANQGSEATYESGFVIDKFPISRPNLTFSTLTVSNMSPEDSSIYLCSVVDRGDQPQNFGDGTRLSIL.

This chain joins TRBV18 and TRBJ2-2; TRBD1 aligns across 11 bases. V lost 6 bases, J lost 0 bases, and 3 bases stayed unmatched. The CDR3 extends over 16 amino acids. CDR1 is KGHSH and CDR2 is LQKENI in the germline V gene. This CDR3 reads CASSPGQGANTGELFF. CDR3 nucleotides: TGTGCCAGCTCCCCGGGACAGGGGGCGAACACCGGGGAGCTGTTTTTT.